The 17 T cell receptor beta chains below were found in one sample sequenced in a study of blood T cell repertoires in COVID-19. The protocol was immunoSEQ multiplex PCR, while the TCRdb copy is restricted to in-frame clones and leaves out a portion. Of hundreds of thousands of clones listed, more than 70% are singletons. Sequencing was done on a sample of PBMCs or T cells enriched from blood (not recorded which). The receptors shown here come from a man younger than 40 with acute COVID-19.

A single count supports this clone. The J gene is TRBJ1-6, the V gene TRBV27, with a possible D match to TRBD1 (5 bases). This CDR3 contains 14 residues. Deletions cut 5 bases from V and 8 bases from J, with 13 bases between. Germline V lookup: CDR1 MNHEY, CDR2 SMNVEV (reference sequence). CDR3 amino acids: CASSITGAYSPLHF. The CDR3 bases are TGTGCCAGCAGTATAACAGGTGCCTATTCACCCCTCCACTTT.

This chain joins TRBV27 and TRBJ2-2, with TRBD1 identical over 7 bases. This CDR3 is 15 amino acids long. V shed 2 bases and J 4 bases; nucleotides not matched to a gene: 4. Germline V gene data show CDR1 as MNHEY and CDR2 as SMNVEV (reference sequence). CDR3 protein: CASSLGTVPTGELFF. The CDR3 DNA reads as TGTGCCAGCAGTTTAGGGACAGTCCCCACCGGGGAGCTGTTTTTT.

The genes are TRBV7-3 and TRBJ2-2; D might be TRBD1 (5 bases). Germline CDR1 is SGHTA and CDR2 is FQGTGA. CDR3 size: 14 residues. V lost 3 bases, J lost 4 bases, and 9 bases lay in between. The CDR3 loop is CASSFAGSTGELFF. CDR3 nucleotides: TGTGCCAGCAGCTTCGCAGGGTCCACCGGGGAGCTGTTTTTT.

The gene calls are TRBV9 and TRBJ1-6; TRBD1 might be the D (6 bases). The germline V gene encodes CDR1 SGDLS and CDR2 YYNGEE. V was trimmed by 4 bases and J by 5 bases, leaving 13 bases between them. There are 15 residues in the CDR3. CDR3 sequence reads: CASSRGGPDNSPLHF. The CDR3 DNA reads as TGTGCCAGCAGCCGCGGGGGGCCTGATAATTCACCCCTCCACTTT.

This clone was found a few times. V gene TRBV6-1 combines with J gene TRBJ1-1; D gene ambiguous. CDR1 MNHNS and CDR2 SASEGT come from the germline V gene. The CDR3 covers 12 residues. The V end was cut by 1 base, the J end by 9 bases, with 9 bases between. The CDR3 region has the DNA TGTGCCAGCAGTGAAGTTGGCGGGAAAGCTTTCTTT. Translating gives CASSEVGGKAFF.

The rearrangement uses TRBV3-1 (or the pseudogene TRBV3-2) and TRBJ1-6; D remains ambiguous. The CDR3 contains 15 residues. Trimming took 1 base from V and 10 from J, leaving 14 bases between them. In germline, CDR1 is LGHDT, CDR2 YNNKEL (reference sequence). The CDR3 spells CASSQAGGNRSPLHF. The CDR3 nucleotides read TGTGCCAGCAGCCAAGCGGGCGGGAACCGATCACCCCTCCACTTT.

V is TRBV6-6 and J is TRBJ2-3; 10 bases are a match to TRBD2. The CDR3 totals 17 residues. V shed 5 bases, J shed 6 bases, and the junction held 14 bases outside the gene matches. Per the germline V gene, CDR1 is MNHNY and CDR2 is SVGAGI (reference sequence). The CDR3 sequence is CASSPLLSGGPPDTQYF. The DNA for the CDR3 is TGTGCCAGCAGTCCCCTCCTTAGCGGGGGGCCCCCCGATACGCAGTATTTT.

This clone was recorded only once. V is TRBV7-6 and J is TRBJ2-7; 11 positions match TRBD2. There are 17 residues in the CDR3. With V trimmed by 2 bases and J by 4 bases, 10 bases remained unmatched. From germline, CDR1 is SGHVS and CDR2 FNYEAQ. CDR3 in amino acids: CASSLLDVAGGKYEQYF. The CDR3 DNA is TGTGCCAGCAGCTTATTAGACGTAGCGGGGGGGAAATACGAGCAGTACTTC. The full variable domain, its missing parts supplied by reference TRBV7-6 and TRBJ2-7, is GAGVSQSPRYKVTKRGQDVALRCDPISGHVSLYWYRQALGQGPEFLTYFNYEAQQDKSGLPNDRFSAERPEGSISTLTIQRTEQRDSAMYRCASSLLDVAGGKYEQYFGPGTRLTVT.

The chain is built from TRBV6-6 and TRBJ1-2, with D perhaps TRBD1 (6 bases). With 2 bases removed from V and 0 bases from J, the gap between germline ends came to 7 bases. In germline, CDR1 is MNHNY, CDR2 SVGAGI (reference sequence). The CDR3 sequence is 14 residues long. The CDR3 sequence: CASSYDRTNYGYTF. Here the CDR3 DNA reads TGTGCCAGCAGTTACGACAGGACTAACTATGGCTACACCTTC.

In this sample, this clone turned up once. The rearrangement links TRBV28 to TRBJ2-5; tentative D call: TRBD1 (6 bases). This CDR3 has 22 residues. V lost 2 bases to trimming and J lost 5 bases, with 36 bases between them. Germline CDR1 MDHEN, CDR2 SYDVKM. CDR3 sequence reads: CASSLPDPLVSPQGSPTETQYF. In DNA form, the CDR3 reads TGTGCCAGCAGTTTACCGGACCCCCTTGTGTCCCCACAGGGCAGCCCCACCGAGACCCAGTACTTC.

A few counts support this clone. This sequence joins TRBV2 and TRBJ2-3, with TRBD2 matching 10 bases. Germline-derived CDR1 and CDR2 are SNHLY and FYNNEI. The J segment lost 6 bases and the V segment lost 0 bases, leaving 3 bases of the junction unmatched. CDR3 length: 15 amino acids. The CDR3 is CASSEAGLATDTQYF. The CDR3 nucleotides read TGTGCCAGCAGTGAAGCGGGACTAGCGACGGATACGCAGTATTTT. The full variable domain, with the rest looked up from reference TRBV2 and TRBJ2-3, is EPEVTQTPSHQVTQMGQEVILRCVPISNHLYFYWYRQILGQKVEFLVSFYNNEISEKSEIFDDQFSVERPDGSNFTLKIRSTKLEDSAMYFCASSEAGLATDTQYFGPGTRLTVL.

The genes are TRBV7-9 and TRBJ1-2, with D possibly TRBD1 on 5 matching bases. CDR1 is SEHNR and CDR2 is FQNEAQ in the germline V gene (reference sequence). This CDR3 spans 17 amino acids. Trimming removed 4 bases at V and 7 bases at J, with 25 bases between. CDR3 region: CASSSEGLAGGGFGYTF. CDR3 in DNA: TGTGCCAGCAGCTCAGAGGGTCTTGCCGGGGGTGGTTTTGGCTACACCTTC.

The chain is built from TRBV3-1 (or the pseudogene TRBV3-2) and TRBJ1-2, with 7 positions matching TRBD1. V shed 2 bases and J 4 bases; nucleotides not matched to a gene: 7. There are 15 residues in the CDR3. Germline CDR1 reads LGHDT; CDR2 reads YNNKEL (reference sequence). CDR3 sequence (DNA): TGTGCCAGCAGCCAACGTCAACAGGGGCGCTATGGCTACACCTTC. Encoded protein: CASSQRQQGRYGYTF.

This clone has only a few counts. The rearrangement uses TRBV6-2 or TRBV6-3 and TRBJ1-5; TRBD1 aligns across 8 bases. The CDR3 runs to 16 residues. Losses at the gene ends were 2 bases for V and 3 bases for J; bases not matched to a gene: 6. Germline CDR1 is MNHEY and CDR2 is SVGEGT. CDR3 amino acids: CASSYPSTGDNQPQHF. The CDR3, as DNA: TGTGCCAGCAGTTACCCGTCGACAGGGGACAATCAGCCCCAGCATTTT.

This clone was picked up one time. This chain's CDR3 is CASSAGQGTDTQYF. The CDR3 nucleotides read TGTGCCAGCAGTGCGGGACAGGGCACAGATACGCAGTATTTT. The chain has TRBV2 and TRBJ2-3; the match to TRBD1 covers 8 bases. The V and J ends lost 4 bases and 1 base, in that order; junction bases with no gene match: 1. Looked up from germline, CDR1 is SNHLY and CDR2 is FYNNEI. The CDR3 is 14 residues long.

This chain links TRBV18 with TRBJ2-7; 7 bases fit TRBD1. Trimming removed 3 bases from V and 4 bases from J; junction bases left unmatched: 9. Per the germline V gene, CDR1 is KGHSH and CDR2 is LQKENI. The CDR3 has 15 amino acids. CDR3: CASSPPPGGEYEQYF. The CDR3 DNA follows: TGTGCCAGCTCACCCCCGCCAGGGGGAGAGTACGAGCAGTACTTC.

CDR3 residues: CASSLEGAKYGYTF. In DNA form, the CDR3 reads TGTGCCAGCAGCTTAGAGGGGGCGAAATATGGCTACACCTTC. The rearrangement links TRBV7-9 to TRBJ1-2; 7 bases fit TRBD1. Trimming took 1 base from V and 5 from J; bases not matched to a gene: 4. The CDR3 covers 14 residues. Germline lookup yields CDR1 SEHNR and CDR2 FQNEAQ (reference sequence). The variable domain in full, completed from reference TRBV7-9 and TRBJ1-2, reads DTGVSQNPRHKITKRGQNVTFRCDPISEHNRLYWYRQTLGQGPEFLTYFQNEAQLEKSRLLSDRFSAERPKGSFSTLEIQRTEQGDSAMYLCASSLEGAKYGYTFGSGTRLTVV.